Presented here are 9 T cell receptor beta chains from one specimen sequenced in a study of OX40 agonist ivuxolimab in advanced cancers. The assay was immunoSEQ multiplex PCR, and TCRdb's table has in-frame clones only and misses some. The table includes 60,000 to 70,000 clones, almost 85% detected once. This specimen consisted of CD4+ or CD8+ T cells sorted from blood, obtained in a trial of the OX40 agonist ivuxolimab. These receptors all come from an adult with an advanced solid tumor such as melanoma, head and neck, liver or kidney cancer.

In DNA, the CDR3 is TGTGCCAGCAGCCATGAATTACAGAATTCACCCCTCCACTTT. This gives the protein CASSHELQNSPLHF. V usage is TRBV7-6 and J usage is TRBJ1-6; D gene uncertain. The V and J ends lost 5 bases and 7 bases respectively, with 12 bases between them. Germline-derived CDR1 and CDR2 are SGHVS and FNYEAQ. The CDR3 runs 14 residues.

This clone has more than one count but fewer than ten. The chain combines TRBV6-7 with TRBJ2-7; D possibly corresponds to TRBD1 (6 bases). TRBV6-7 is filed as an ORF, its function uncertain. Trimming removed 11 bases from V and 0 bases from J, with 17 bases in between. The CDR3 runs to 14 residues. CDR3 loop: CARPRDTHSYEQYV. The CDR3 nucleotides are TGTGCCCGACCCCGGGACACCCACTCCTACGAGCAGTACGTC.

V and J are TRBV6-5 and TRBJ1-3, with no clear D. The CDR3 runs to 14 residues. Germline lookup yields CDR1 MNHEY and CDR2 SVGAGI. V lost 8 bases and J lost 4, with 15 bases in between. CDR3 in amino acids: CASGPGSRGNTIYF. The CDR3 coding sequence is TGTGCCAGCGGACCCGGGAGCCGCGGAAACACCATATATTTT.

This chain links TRBV5-8 with TRBJ2-5; D perhaps matches TRBD1 (6 bases). Trimming removed 0 bases at V and 0 bases at J, with 9 bases between. Germline lookup yields CDR1 SGHTS and CDR2 YDEGEE. This CDR3 has 15 amino acids. In DNA form, the CDR3 reads TGTGCCAGCAGCTTGGGACAGGAGTACCAAGAGACCCAGTACTTC. As protein: CASSLGQEYQETQYF.

This clone appeared a few times. The chain couples TRBV5-6 to TRBJ2-7; D unresolved. V was cut by 0 bases and J by 9 bases, with 16 bases left in between. The CDR3 has 14 amino acids. Germline values: CDR1 SGHDT, CDR2 YYEEEE. The CDR3 spells CASSLAGFSGMQYF. DNA of the CDR3: TGTGCCAGCAGCTTGGCCGGTTTCAGTGGTATGCAGTACTTC.

This chain connects TRBV7-2 to TRBJ1-4; 9 positions match TRBD1. Germline V gives CDR1 SGHTA, CDR2 FQGNSA. With 1 base clipped from V and 5 bases from J, the junction kept 8 bases outside the gene matches. CDR3 size: 17 residues. This CDR3 is CASSLDIWDRVNEKLFF. The CDR3 nucleotides read TGTGCCAGCAGCTTAGATATCTGGGACAGGGTCAATGAAAAACTGTTTTTT.

This rearrangement joins TRBV21-1 to TRBJ2-7; TRBD1, the table's D call, was not compared with the DNA. TRBV21-1 is listed as a pseudogene. CDR3 length: 16 amino acids. DNA for the CDR3: TGTGCCAGCAGCAAAGCAGGGGCCGGTAGCTCCTACGAGCAGTACTTC. Protein sequence: CASSKAGAGSSYEQYF.

The rearrangement joins TRBV28 to TRBJ2-7; D is unresolved. The germline V and J ends were trimmed by 6 bases and 0 bases, with 24 bases remaining between them. CDR3 size: 18 residues. Germline CDR1 and CDR2: MDHEN and SYDVKM. The CDR3 loop reads CASRTRTHSSLGSYEQYF. CDR3 bases: TGTGCCAGCAGGACCCGGACCCATTCCTCCCTAGGCTCCTACGAGCAGTACTTC.

J is TRBJ2-3 and V is TRBV6-6, with TRBD2 identical over 7 bases. From germline, CDR1 is MNHNY and CDR2 SVGAGI (reference sequence). The CDR3 has 13 residues. Germline trimming cut 7 bases from V and 5 bases from J; bases unmatched to any gene: 6. In DNA form, the CDR3 reads TGTGCCAGCACCCGACTAGCACAAGATACGCAGTATTTT. Amino acids: CASTRLAQDTQYF.